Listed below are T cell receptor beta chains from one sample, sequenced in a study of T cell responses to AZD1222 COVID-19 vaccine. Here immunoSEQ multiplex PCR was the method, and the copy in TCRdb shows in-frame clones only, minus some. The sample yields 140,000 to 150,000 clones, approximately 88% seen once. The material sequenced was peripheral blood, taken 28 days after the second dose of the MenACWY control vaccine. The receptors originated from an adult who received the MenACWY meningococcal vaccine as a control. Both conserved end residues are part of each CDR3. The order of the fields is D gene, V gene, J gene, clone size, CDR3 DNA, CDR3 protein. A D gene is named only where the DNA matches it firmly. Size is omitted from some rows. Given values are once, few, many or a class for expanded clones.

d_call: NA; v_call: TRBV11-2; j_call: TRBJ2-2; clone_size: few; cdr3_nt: TGTGCCAGCAGCTTAGGGCGCCTGTTTTTT; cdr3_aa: CASSLGRLFF
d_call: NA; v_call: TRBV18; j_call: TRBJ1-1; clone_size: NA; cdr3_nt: TGTGCCAGCTCAACCACTACAGGGAACACTGAAGCTTTCTTT; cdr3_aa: CASSTTTGNTEAFF
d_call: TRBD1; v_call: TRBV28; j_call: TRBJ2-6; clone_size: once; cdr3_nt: TGTGCCAGCAGTCCCGGGACAGGGGCCCTCTCTGGGGCCAACGTCCTGACTTTC; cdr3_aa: CASSPGTGALSGANVLTF
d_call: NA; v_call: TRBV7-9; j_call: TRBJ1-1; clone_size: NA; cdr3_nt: TGTGCCAGCAGCTTAGGAAGTTCAGATCTGAACACTGAAGCTTTCTTT; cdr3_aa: CASSLGSSDLNTEAFF
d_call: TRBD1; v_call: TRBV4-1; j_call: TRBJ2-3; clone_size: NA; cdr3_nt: TGCGCCAGCAGCCAAGATGCAGGGGGTTTAACAGATACGCAGTATTTT; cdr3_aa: CASSQDAGGLTDTQYF
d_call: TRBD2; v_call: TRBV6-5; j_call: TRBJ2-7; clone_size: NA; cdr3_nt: TGTGCCAGCAGTTACTCGACTAGCGGGACCTACGAGCAGTACTTC; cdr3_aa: CASSYSTSGTYEQYF
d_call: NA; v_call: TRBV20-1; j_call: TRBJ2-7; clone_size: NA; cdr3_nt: TGCAGTGCTCAGAGGGCGTACGAGCAGTACTTC; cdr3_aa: CSAQRAYEQYF
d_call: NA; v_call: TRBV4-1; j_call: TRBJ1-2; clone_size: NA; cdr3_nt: TGCGCCAGCAGCCAAGATCTTGGCAGTGGGATCTATGGCTACACCTTC; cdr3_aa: CASSQDLGSGIYGYTF
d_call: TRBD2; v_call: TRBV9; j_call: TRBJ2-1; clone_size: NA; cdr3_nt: TGTGCCAGCAGCGTAGGTGGACTAGCGGGGAATGAGCAGTTCTTC; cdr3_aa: CASSVGGLAGNEQFF
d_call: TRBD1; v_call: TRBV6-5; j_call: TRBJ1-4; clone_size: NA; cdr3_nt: TGTGCCAGCAGTTACGGGACAGGTCCTGAAAAACTGTTTTTT; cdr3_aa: CASSYGTGPEKLFF
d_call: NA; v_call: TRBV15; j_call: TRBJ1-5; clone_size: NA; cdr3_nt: TGTGCCACCAGCAGAGTCCCAAACTTGGGACATTATAGCAATCAGCCCCAGCATTTT; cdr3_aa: CATSRVPNLGHYSNQPQHF
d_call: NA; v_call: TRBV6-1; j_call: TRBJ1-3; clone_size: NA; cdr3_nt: TGTGCCAGCAGTGAAACAGGCCGCAGATTGCGGGAAGGAAACACCATATATTTT; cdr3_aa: CASSETGRRLREGNTIYF
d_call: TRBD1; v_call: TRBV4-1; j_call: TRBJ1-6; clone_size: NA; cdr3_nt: TGCGCCAGCAGCCAAGGATTAACAGGGGCGGGTAATTCACCCCTCCACTTT; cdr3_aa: CASSQGLTGAGNSPLHF
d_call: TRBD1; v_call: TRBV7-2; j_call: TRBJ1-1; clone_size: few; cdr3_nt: TGTGCCAGCAGCTCACATTGGTTCGGACAGGCTGGCACTGAAGCTTTCTTT; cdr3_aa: CASSSHWFGQAGTEAFF
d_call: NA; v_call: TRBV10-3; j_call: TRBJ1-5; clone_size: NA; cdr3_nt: TGTGCCATCAGTGCCGGGCGAGACAATCAGCCCCAGCATTTT; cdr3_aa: CAISAGRDNQPQHF
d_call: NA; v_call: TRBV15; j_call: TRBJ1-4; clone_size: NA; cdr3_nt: TGTGCCACCAGCCCCGGAGAGGGGGAAGCTGAAAAACTGTTTTTT; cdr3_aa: CATSPGEGEAEKLFF
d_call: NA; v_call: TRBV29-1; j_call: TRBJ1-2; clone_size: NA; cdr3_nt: TGCAGCGTTGAAGATCGGGGTGGAGGGAACTATGGCTACACCTTC; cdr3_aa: CSVEDRGGGNYGYTF
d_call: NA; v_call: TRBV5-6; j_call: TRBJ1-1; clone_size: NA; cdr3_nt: TGTGCCAGCATCCCTGGATGGGGGGGCAACACTGAAGCTTTCTTT; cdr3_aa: CASIPGWGGNTEAFF
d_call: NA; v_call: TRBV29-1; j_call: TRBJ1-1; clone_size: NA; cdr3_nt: TGCAGCGCGCAGGGACGGGGGACTGAAGCTTTCTTT; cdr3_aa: CSAQGRGTEAFF
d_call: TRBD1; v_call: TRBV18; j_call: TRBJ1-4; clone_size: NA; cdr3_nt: TGTGCCAGCTCACCTCACAGGGGGTTCGATGAAAAACTGTTTTTT; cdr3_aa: CASSPHRGFDEKLFF
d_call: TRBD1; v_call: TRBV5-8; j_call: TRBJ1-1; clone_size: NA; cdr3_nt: TGTGCCAGCAGCGGGGACAGGGGAGGCACTGAAGCTTTCTTT; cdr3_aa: CASSGDRGGTEAFF
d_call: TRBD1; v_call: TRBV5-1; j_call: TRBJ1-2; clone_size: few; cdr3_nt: TGCGCCAGCAGCGTGGACAGGGGGCAAGAAGGCTACACCTTC; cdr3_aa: CASSVDRGQEGYTF
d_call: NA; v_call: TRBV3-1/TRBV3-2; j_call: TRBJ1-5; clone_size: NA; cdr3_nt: TGTGCCAGCAGCCAAGGTGGCAATCAGCCCCAGCATTTT; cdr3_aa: CASSQGGNQPQHF
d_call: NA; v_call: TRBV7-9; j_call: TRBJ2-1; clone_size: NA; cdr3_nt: TGTGCCAGCAGCTCCGGTCTGGGAAGGGAGCAGTTCTTC; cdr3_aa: CASSSGLGREQFF
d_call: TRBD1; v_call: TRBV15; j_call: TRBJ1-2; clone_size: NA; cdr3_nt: TGTGCCACCAGCACCACAGGGGCGGCCCATGGCTACACCTTC; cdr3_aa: CATSTTGAAHGYTF
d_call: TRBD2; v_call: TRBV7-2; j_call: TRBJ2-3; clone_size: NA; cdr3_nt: TGTGCCAGCAGCTCGGGGACTAGCCGGGGGGCAGATACGCAGTATTTT; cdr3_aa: CASSSGTSRGADTQYF
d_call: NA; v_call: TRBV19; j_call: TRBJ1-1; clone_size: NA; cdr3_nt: TGTGCCAGCGGTATCGGACAGCTGAACACTGAAGCTTTCTTT; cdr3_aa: CASGIGQLNTEAFF
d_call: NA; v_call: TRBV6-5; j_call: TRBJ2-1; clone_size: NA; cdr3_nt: TGTGCCAGCAGTACTCGGGCAGGGCCTGATGAGCAGTTCTTC; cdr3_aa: CASSTRAGPDEQFF
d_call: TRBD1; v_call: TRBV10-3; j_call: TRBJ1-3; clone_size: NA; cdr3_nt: TGTGCCATCAGCGACATGGCAGGGGGGAGAAACACCATATATTTT; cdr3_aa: CAISDMAGGRNTIYF
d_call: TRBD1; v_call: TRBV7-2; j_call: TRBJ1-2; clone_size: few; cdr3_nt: TGTGCCAGCAGCCTAGGGGACAGGTGGGGTTTAAACTATGGCTACACCTTC; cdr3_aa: CASSLGDRWGLNYGYTF
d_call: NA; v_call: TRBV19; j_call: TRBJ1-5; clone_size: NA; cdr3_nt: TGTGCCAGTAGTGTACAGTCCAATTCGCCCCAGCATTTT; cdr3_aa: CASSVQSNSPQHF
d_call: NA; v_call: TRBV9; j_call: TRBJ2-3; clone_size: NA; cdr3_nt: TGTGCCAGCAGCGTAGAAGAGAGGTTGGATACGCAGTATTTT; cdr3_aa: CASSVEERLDTQYF
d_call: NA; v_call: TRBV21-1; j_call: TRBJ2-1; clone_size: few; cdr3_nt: TGTGCCAGCAGCAATGAGAGACCTTACAATGAGCAGTTCTTC; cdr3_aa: CASSNERPYNEQFF
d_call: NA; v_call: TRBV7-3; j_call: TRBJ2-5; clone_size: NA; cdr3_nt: TGTGCCAGCAGCTTCGGCCCGGGGGAGACCCAGTACTTC; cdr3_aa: CASSFGPGETQYF
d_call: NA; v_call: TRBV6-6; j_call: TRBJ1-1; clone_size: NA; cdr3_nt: TGTGCCGGCACACAGGGAAACACTGAAGCTTTCTTT; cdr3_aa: CAGTQGNTEAFF
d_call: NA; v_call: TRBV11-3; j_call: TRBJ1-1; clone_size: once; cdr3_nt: TGTGCCAGCAGCTTCTCCGGCCCCTCTTTCTTT; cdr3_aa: CASSFSGPSFF
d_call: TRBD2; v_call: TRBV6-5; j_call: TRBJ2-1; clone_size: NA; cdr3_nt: TGTGCCAGCAGTTCCTACCTAGCGGGAGTAGTCAATGAGCAGTTCTTC; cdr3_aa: CASSSYLAGVVNEQFF
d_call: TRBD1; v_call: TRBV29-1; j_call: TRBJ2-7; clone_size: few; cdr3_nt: TGCAGCGCCAGACAGGGCCCCTACGAGCAGTACTTC; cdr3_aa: CSARQGPYEQYF
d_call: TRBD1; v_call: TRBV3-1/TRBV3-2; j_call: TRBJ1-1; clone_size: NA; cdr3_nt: TGTGCCAGCAGCCCTCGACAGGGCAGCATGAACACTGAAGCTTTCTTT; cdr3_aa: CASSPRQGSMNTEAFF
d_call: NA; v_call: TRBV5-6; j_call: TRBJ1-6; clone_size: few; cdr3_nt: TGTGCCAGCAGACTTCTGGGCAGTAATTCACCCCTCCACTTT; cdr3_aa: CASRLLGSNSPLHF
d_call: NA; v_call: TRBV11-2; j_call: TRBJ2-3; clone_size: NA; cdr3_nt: TGTGCCAGCAGCTTAGAGAATGAGGATACGCAGTATTTT; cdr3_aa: CASSLENEDTQYF
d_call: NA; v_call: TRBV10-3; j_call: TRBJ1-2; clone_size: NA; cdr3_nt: TGTGCCATCAGAGATACAGAAAGTAACTATGGCTACACCTTC; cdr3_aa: CAIRDTESNYGYTF
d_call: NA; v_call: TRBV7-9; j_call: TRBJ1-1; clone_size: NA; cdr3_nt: TGTGCCAGCAGCCCAGACCCCAGGGCAAGGACTGAAGCTTTCTTT; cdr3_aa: CASSPDPRARTEAFF
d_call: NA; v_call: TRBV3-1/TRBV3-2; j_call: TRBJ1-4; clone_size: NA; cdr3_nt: TGTGCCAGCAGCCCGATGGCCTCTAATGAAAAACTGTTTTTT; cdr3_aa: CASSPMASNEKLFF
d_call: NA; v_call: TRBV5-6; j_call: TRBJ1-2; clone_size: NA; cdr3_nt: TGTGCCAGCAGCTTGACCGACATTGATGGCTATGGCTACACCTTC; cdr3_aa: CASSLTDIDGYGYTF
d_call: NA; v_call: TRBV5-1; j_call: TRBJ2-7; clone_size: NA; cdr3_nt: TGCGCCAGCAGCTTGCGCCAGGGTACCTACGAGCAGTACTTC; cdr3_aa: CASSLRQGTYEQYF
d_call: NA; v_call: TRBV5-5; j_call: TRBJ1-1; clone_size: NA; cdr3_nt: TGTGCCAGCAGCCCAGGGACGAACACTGAAGCTTTCTTT; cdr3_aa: CASSPGTNTEAFF
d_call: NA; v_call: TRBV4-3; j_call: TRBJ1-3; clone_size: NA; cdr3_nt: TGCGCCAGCAGCCAAGGCTCGTTGGGGGTGGTGGGAAACACCATATATTTT; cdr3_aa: CASSQGSLGVVGNTIYF
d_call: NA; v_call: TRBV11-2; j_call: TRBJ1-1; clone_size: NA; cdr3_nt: TGTGCCAGCAGCTTAGTGGCGGCAGGGACCCCGAACACTGAAGCTTTCTTT; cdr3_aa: CASSLVAAGTPNTEAFF
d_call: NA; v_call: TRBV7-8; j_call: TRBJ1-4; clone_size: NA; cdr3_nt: TGTGCCAGCAGCGAATACCCCGCGGGACTGGCTAATGAAAAACTGTTTTTT; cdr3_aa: CASSEYPAGLANEKLFF